This T cell receptor (beta chain) was captured by sequencing in a study of Ad26.COV2.S vaccination and SARS-CoV-2 variants. General observations from the study: Whether participants received vaccine or placebo, their non-spike TCR breadth was similar. Vaccinated individuals (as opposed to placebo recipients) had higher spike-specific TCR breadth. There was reportedly substantial breadth in spike-specific CD8+ and CD4+ T cell responses after vaccination.

TCRdb's copy holds only in-frame clones and misses some; the assay was immunoSEQ multiplex PCR. The repertoire holds 46,000 or so clones, with 65% to 90% as singletons. The CDR3 spans 11 residues. Deletions cut 4 bases from V and 6 bases from J, with 9 bases between. Germline CDR1 and CDR2: GTSNPN and SVGIG (reference sequence). In regard to this clone: Its target is unknown.

J is TRBJ1-2 and V is TRBV30; possible D gene TRBD1, 5 bases. The source was peripheral blood, collected after recovery from COVID-19. This clonotype originated in a human donor who had recovered from COVID-19. The CDR3 loop reads CAWNAGHGYTF. The CDR3 bases are TGTGCCTGGAATGCAGGGCATGGCTACACCTTC.